The 30 T cell receptor beta chains below come from one sample, sequenced in a study of cytotoxic CD8 clonotypes in ibrutinib-treated CLL (TCRdb year 2021). Receptors were amplified or captured by the immunoSEQ multiplex PCR assay. In TCRdb, the immuneACCESS table is reduced to in-frame sequences with V and J assigned. These tables do not hold every clone; where another copy was compared, an unresolved V gene accounts for under half, and the others remain unexplained. Across this sample there are about 300,000 clones, with over 55% seen only once. The ten largest clonotypes hold 6.3% of the sample. The sequencing here drew on PBMCs, taken after 36 months of ibrutinib treatment. The receptors here all came from a human donor with chronic lymphocytic leukemia.

Only one count was recorded for this clone. The J gene is TRBJ2-7, the V gene TRBV9, with TRBD2 matching over 9 bases. This CDR3 spans 14 amino acids. Looked up from germline, CDR1 is SGDLS and CDR2 is YYNGEE. Losses at the gene ends were 4 bases for V and 4 bases for J; bases not matched to a gene: 6. The CDR3 nucleotides are TGTGCCAGCAGCCCAGGACTAGCGCCATACGAGCAGTACTTC. Translating it yields CASSPGLAPYEQYF. Drawing the rest from reference TRBV9 and TRBJ2-7, the complete variable domain is DSGVTQTPKHLITATGQRVTLRCSPRSGDLSVYWYQQSLDQGLQFLIQYYNGEERAKGNILERFSAQQFPDLHSELNLSSLELGDSALYFCASSPGLAPYEQYFGPGTRLTVT.

This clone was counted between two and nine times. The chain carries TRBV18 and TRBJ2-1, with 9 bases that match TRBD1. CDR1 and CDR2 from the germline V gene are KGHSH and LQKENI. The CDR3 runs 14 residues. J gave up 6 bases and V 8 bases, and 8 bases lay outside the gene matches. CDR3 residues: CASGVNRGLNEQFF. In DNA, the CDR3 is TGTGCCAGCGGAGTCAACAGGGGGCTCAATGAGCAGTTCTTC.

A few counts support this clone. The gene calls are TRBV7-2 and TRBJ2-1, with 8 bases matching TRBD2. Germline V gene data show CDR1 as SGHTA and CDR2 as FQGNSA. This CDR3 comprises 15 residues. V shed 3 bases, J shed 5 bases, and the junction held 6 bases outside the gene matches. CDR3 sequence (DNA): TGTGCCAGCAGCTTCTTCGCTAGCGGGCACAATGAGCAGTTCTTC. The encoded protein is CASSFFASGHNEQFF.

The V call is TRBV7-8, the J call TRBJ1-4, with TRBD1 as a possible D gene (5 bases). This CDR3 has 14 residues. Trimming pared 7 bases from V and 0 bases from J, leaving 9 bases between. Germline V gene data show CDR1 as SGHVS and CDR2 as FQNEAQ. The CDR3 loop is CASTTTATNEKLFF. The CDR3 coding sequence is TGTGCCAGCACCACGACAGCAACTAATGAAAAACTGTTTTTT.

The chain couples TRBV5-1 to TRBJ2-2; 7 bases are a match to TRBD1. With 4 bases clipped from V and 0 bases from J, the junction kept 3 bases outside the gene matches. The CDR3 spans 15 residues. CDR1 is SGHRS and CDR2 is YFSETQ in the germline V gene. CDR3 loop: CASSRDSSNTGELFF. The CDR3 coding sequence is TGCGCCAGCAGCAGGGACAGCTCGAACACCGGGGAGCTGTTTTTT.

This chain links TRBV20-1 with TRBJ2-7; D uncertain. V lost 6 bases and J 4 bases, leaving 10 bases between the germline ends. The CDR3 extends over 11 amino acids. Germline assignment: CDR1 DFQATT and CDR2 SNEGSKA (reference sequence). This CDR3 reads CSASTVYEQYF. The DNA for the CDR3 is TGCAGTGCCTCTACGGTTTACGAGCAGTACTTC.

This clone was found a few times. This chain connects TRBV5-1 to TRBJ1-2; TRBD1 matches 8 bases. The CDR3 is made up of 14 amino acids. Germline V gene lookup returns CDR1 SGHRS and CDR2 YFSETQ. Germline trimming cut 2 bases from V and 7 bases from J; bases unmatched to any gene: 7. The CDR3 nucleotides read TGCGCCAGCAGCTTACTGACAGGGGACGGTGGCTACACCTTC. Translated, it gives CASSLLTGDGGYTF. Variable domain in full (rest from reference TRBV5-1 and TRBJ1-2): KAGVTQTPRYLIKTRGQQVTLSCSPISGHRSVSWYQQTPGQGLQFLFEYFSETQRNKGNFPGRFSGRQFSNSRSEMNVSTLELGDSALYLCASSLLTGDGGYTFGSGTRLTVV.

The V call is TRBV11-1, the J call TRBJ2-7, with D possibly matching TRBD1 (6 bases). CDR1 SGHAT and CDR2 FQDESV come from the germline V gene (reference sequence). This CDR3 region has 15 residues. Trimming cost V 5 bases and J 4 bases, with 18 bases left between them. The CDR3 sequence: CASSEYRTETYEQYF. In nucleotides, the CDR3 is TGTGCCAGCAGCGAATACCGGACAGAAACTTACGAGCAGTACTTC.

There are a few counts of this clone. V usage is TRBV4-1 and J usage is TRBJ1-5; D perhaps matches TRBD1 (5 bases). This CDR3 has 16 amino acids. The V end was cut by 1 base, the J end by 5 bases, with 15 bases between. Germline V gene sequence: CDR1 MGHRA, CDR2 YSYEKL. CDR3 sequence: CASSQGALGTHQPQHF. The CDR3 DNA reads as TGCGCCAGCAGCCAAGGTGCGCTCGGGACGCATCAGCCCCAGCATTTT.

This clone has more than one count but fewer than ten. The chain links TRBV7-3 to TRBJ1-2; perhaps TRBD1 as D (5 bases). The V and J ends lost 1 base and 5 bases respectively, with 14 bases between them. This CDR3 has 15 amino acids. CDR1 and CDR2 from the germline V gene are SGHTA and FQGTGA. Here the CDR3 DNA reads TGTGCCAGCAGCTTAAAGCATGGGCAGGGATATGGCTACACCTTC. Translating gives CASSLKHGQGYGYTF.

The gene calls are TRBV5-1 and TRBJ1-2; 7 bases line up with TRBD1. This CDR3 comprises 14 residues. Losses at the gene ends were 2 bases for V and 5 bases for J; bases not matched to a gene: 6. Germline V gene data show CDR1 as SGHRS and CDR2 as YFSETQ. CDR3 residues: CASSFTGEDYGYTF. The CDR3 coding sequence is TGCGCCAGCAGCTTTACAGGGGAAGATTATGGCTACACCTTC.

This chain uses TRBV29-1 with TRBJ2-1; D could derive from TRBD1 or TRBD2 (5 bases each). The CDR3 runs to 13 residues. Trimming stripped 3 bases from V and 8 bases from J, with 14 bases between. Germline CDR1 is SQVTM and CDR2 is ANQGSEA. CDR3 in amino acids: CSVDPGAGDEQFF. CDR3 coding DNA: TGCAGCGTTGACCCCGGGGCGGGCGATGAGCAGTTCTTC.

V is TRBV29-1 and J is TRBJ2-1, with unresolved D. Deletions cut 5 bases from V and 5 bases from J, with 4 bases between. This CDR3 spans 10 amino acids. Germline CDR1 is SQVTM and CDR2 is ANQGSEA. CDR3 DNA: TGCAGCGTTAGCCACAATGAGCAGTTCTTC. Translating gives CSVSHNEQFF.

The gene calls are TRBV2 and TRBJ2-5, with D possibly TRBD2 on 7 matching bases. Germline V gene data show CDR1 as SNHLY and CDR2 as FYNNEI. The CDR3 covers 14 residues. The V gene lost 8 bases and the J gene lost 5 bases, with 18 bases spanning the gap. The CDR3 DNA reads TGTGCCAGCCCCCGGGGGGCGCGGAGTGAGACCCAGTACTTC. Translated, it gives CASPRGARSETQYF.

The J gene is TRBJ1-1, the V gene TRBV18; unclear D gene. Germline CDR1 reads KGHSH; CDR2 reads LQKENI. Trimming shortened V by 4 bases and J by 1 base, and 10 bases separated the two germline ends. The CDR3 runs to 14 residues. The CDR3 sequence: CASSRHPANTEAFF. In nucleotides, the CDR3 is TGTGCCAGCTCACGACACCCAGCGAACACTGAAGCTTTCTTT.

V usage is TRBV21-1 and J usage is TRBJ2-7; the table's D gene call, TRBD2, was not cross checked with the DNA. TRBV21-1 is a pseudogene locus. The CDR3 covers 16 residues. This CDR3 reads CASSKRGGGFALEQYF. CDR3 in DNA: TGTGCCAGCAGCAAGCGAGGGGGGGGGTTTGCCCTCGAGCAGTACTTC.

The V gene is TRBV28, the J gene TRBJ2-7, with D tentatively TRBD2 (6 bases). This CDR3 region has 13 residues. Trimming removed 7 bases from V and 2 bases from J, with 12 bases in between. In germline, CDR1 is MDHEN, CDR2 SYDVKM. CDR3 region: CASTRPGAYEQYF. The CDR3 DNA sequence: TGTGCCAGCACCCGCCCGGGAGCCTACGAGCAGTACTTC.

This clone was observed a few times. The rearrangement joins TRBV5-6 to TRBJ1-2; D remains ambiguous. Germline CDR1 is SGHDT and CDR2 is YYEEEE. This CDR3 has 16 residues. V shed 3 bases and J shed 2 bases, with 17 bases lying between them. CDR3 sequence: CASSSRRTPQNYGYTF. The CDR3 DNA sequence: TGTGCCAGCAGCTCACGTCGGACTCCTCAGAACTATGGCTACACCTTC.

V usage is TRBV19 and J usage is TRBJ2-3, with D uncertain. Trimming removed 4 bases at V and 6 bases at J, with 5 bases between. Germline V gives CDR1 LNHDA, CDR2 SQIVND (reference sequence). CDR3 length equals 11 residues. The CDR3: CASSNRDTQYF. The CDR3 coding sequence is TGTGCCAGTAGTAACCGGGATACGCAGTATTTT.

CDR3 DNA sequence: TGTGCCAGCAGCCTAAGGGGGGGAAACACCGGGGAGCTGTTTTTT. It encodes CASSLRGGNTGELFF. The rearrangement uses TRBV7-8 and TRBJ2-2; tentatively, D is TRBD2 (7 bases). This CDR3 has 15 amino acids. The V gene lost 5 bases and the J gene lost 2 bases, with 12 bases spanning the gap. Germline V lookup: CDR1 SGHVS, CDR2 FQNEAQ.

Regarding this clone: This same CDR3 is encoded by further DNA sequences in the sample. The chain is built from TRBV5-1 and TRBJ1-1; D gene uncertain. V dropped 2 bases and J dropped 1 base, with 6 bases sitting between them. Germline values: CDR1 SGHRS, CDR2 YFSETQ. The CDR3 covers 13 residues. CDR3 region: CASSLTTNTEAFF. Here the CDR3 DNA reads TGCGCCAGCAGCTTAACAACGAACACTGAAGCTTTCTTT.

The genes are TRBV11-2 and TRBJ2-7, with D perhaps matching TRBD2 (6 bases). The CDR3 covers 15 residues. V was cut by 3 bases and J by 3 bases, with 15 bases left in between. The germline gives CDR1 SGHAT, CDR2 FQNNGV. The CDR3 spells CASSLSSGVSYEQYF. The CDR3 nucleotides are TGTGCCAGCAGCTTGAGTTCGGGAGTTAGCTACGAGCAGTACTTC.

J is TRBJ2-1 and V is TRBV7-9, with D maybe TRBD2 (6 bases). This CDR3 region has 15 residues. The V gene's germline CDR1 is SEHNR and CDR2 FQNEAQ (reference sequence). V was cut by 6 bases and J by 0 bases, with 12 bases left in between. The CDR3 sequence is CASRPGVSSYNEQFF. The CDR3 DNA follows: TGTGCCAGCAGACCGGGGGTGAGCTCCTACAATGAGCAGTTCTTC.

V usage is TRBV5-1 and J usage is TRBJ2-1; TRBD2 aligns across 11 bases. The CDR3 has 18 amino acids. The germline V gene encodes CDR1 SGHRS and CDR2 YFSETQ. V trimming: 0 bases; J trimming: 0 bases; junction bases outside the gene matches: 5. This CDR3 reads CASSLGTSGFSSYNEQFF. The CDR3 nucleotides are TGCGCCAGCAGCTTGGGGACTAGCGGGTTCAGCTCCTACAATGAGCAGTTCTTC.

The V call is TRBV20-1, the J call TRBJ2-7, with D possibly matching TRBD2 (6 bases). The CDR3 contains 11 residues. Per germline, CDR1 DFQATT and CDR2 SNEGSKA (reference sequence). The V gene lost 2 bases and the J gene lost 7 bases, with 9 bases spanning the gap. CDR3 sequence reads: CSARLAGEQYF. CDR3 sequence (DNA): TGCAGTGCTAGACTGGCGGGGGAGCAGTACTTC.

This clone was picked up a small number of times. The rearrangement uses TRBV7-6 and TRBJ1-4; no clear D. The CDR3 covers 13 residues. Germline CDR1 reads SGHVS; CDR2 reads FNYEAQ. V was cut by 1 base and J by 10 bases, with 10 bases left in between. As DNA, the CDR3 is TGTGCCAGCAGCTTAGGTGCCGAGGGAAAACTGTTTTTT. Encoded protein: CASSLGAEGKLFF.

In this sample, this clone turned up a few times. The chain joins TRBV6-6 to TRBJ1-6, with a tentative D call TRBD1 (6 bases). CDR3 length: 14 residues. The germline V gene encodes CDR1 MNHNY and CDR2 SVGAGI (reference sequence). V was shortened by 1 base and J by 7 bases, with 8 bases between the two germline ends. This chain's CDR3 is CASSYWTENSPLHF. The CDR3 DNA reads as TGTGCCAGCAGTTACTGGACAGAGAATTCACCCCTCCACTTT.

This clone came up a few times. The genes are TRBV9 and TRBJ1-2, with 8 bases identical to TRBD1. CDR3 length: 15 amino acids. Looked up from germline, CDR1 is SGDLS and CDR2 is YYNGEE. Unmatched junction bases numbered 8, after V lost 3 bases and J lost 4 bases. The CDR3 DNA follows: TGTGCCAGCAGCGCACCGGGACAGGCGTTCTATGGCTACACCTTC. As protein: CASSAPGQAFYGYTF. The full variable domain, its missing parts supplied by reference TRBV9 and TRBJ1-2, is DSGVTQTPKHLITATGQRVTLRCSPRSGDLSVYWYQQSLDQGLQFLIQYYNGEERAKGNILERFSAQQFPDLHSELNLSSLELGDSALYFCASSAPGQAFYGYTFGSGTRLTVV.

The CDR3 spells CASSKTGTYTQYF. The CDR3 nucleotides are TGTGCCAGCAGTAAAACTGGGACTTATACGCAGTATTTT. The chain links TRBV27 to TRBJ2-3; TRBD2 is a possible D gene (6 bases). V dropped 5 bases and J dropped 7 bases, with 13 bases sitting between them. CDR3 length: 13 amino acids. In germline, CDR1 is MNHEY, CDR2 SMNVEV (reference sequence).

The gene calls are TRBV11-1 and TRBJ2-7; D is perhaps TRBD2 (5 bases). The CDR3 runs to 13 residues. The V and J ends lost 4 bases and 7 bases respectively, with 14 bases between them. Germline CDR1 is SGHAT and CDR2 is FQDESV (reference sequence). CDR3 in DNA: TGTGCCAGCAGCTCCGGGTCCCCGGGGGAGCAGTACTTC. This gives the protein CASSSGSPGEQYF.